This T cell receptor (beta chain) was identified during a study of T cells in Graves' hyperthyroidism and ophthalmopathy (dated by TCRdb to about 2019). Broadly, across the study: A discovery cohort of about 96 patients, about 44 with Graves' ophthalmopathy and approximately 60 with stable Graves' hyperthyroidism, was used to find distinguishing TCR V-J signatures. Prospective prediction of ophthalmopathy was tested in an independent validation cohort of 18 to 20 hyperthyroidism patients and some 17 patients who later progressed to ophthalmopathy. The approximately 100 discovery patients were randomly split 7:3 into training and test sets. The study also compared thyroid tissue and blood T-cell repertoires from five or six Graves' hyperthyroidism patients. Once sampling was done, hyperthyroidism patients were given methimazole at a starting dose of 30 mg daily, whereas ophthalmopathy patients were given high-dose intravenous methylprednisolone. TCR Vbeta CDR3 sequencing of 130 to 150 peripheral blood samples (43 ophthalmopathy, 75 to 85 hyperthyroidism and about 17 progressor patients) is reported in the paper.

A note on this clonotype: The antigen this receptor binds is unknown. Lacking the conserved final phenylalanine or tryptophan, this CDR3 likely reflects a read error.

The TCR beta CDR3 regions were amplified from the RNA transcripts. For the first round of RT-PCR on the TCR CDR3, the HTBI primer set was used together with the Qiagen OneStep RT-PCR kit. The libraries were constructed in a second round of multiplex PCR and then size-selected and purified. Sequencing of the libraries was done on an Illumina HiSeq2000 using paired-end 100 bp reads. From the authors' description of their analysis: Raw data were processed with SOAPnuke, discarding reads with adapters, uncalled bases, mean Phred below 15, or no exact constant-primer or identifier match. High-quality paired reads were merged using COPE v1.2.5, and each unique nucleotide sequence was defined as a clonotype. Clonotypes were aligned to IMGT TRBV, TRBD and TRBJ reference segments using MiTCR v1.1. The analysis was restricted to V-J combinations with a frequency above 0.0001, which together covered about 99% of the repertoires. A TCS score was defined as the ratio between F50 (clonal expansion) and ExV (chaos), using BLOSUM62-based TCRdist between CDR3 peptides within each V-J. Welch's t-statistics and random forest reduced 500 to 550 V-J features to 13, which were used in a naive Bayes classifier (R e1071). The Morisita-Horn index was used to measure how similar the thyroid and blood repertoires were. Using fastp trimming at Q25 and MiXCR clonotype assembly, TCRdb reanalyzed the public sequencing data and kept in-frame beta chains. Each entry merges the rows of one CDR3 protein and shows their most common DNA and genes. Clone size and V and J calls follow TCRdb, not the original study. Here the sample has about 98,000 distinct CDR3 sequences; roughly 37% occur a single time. The top ten clonotypes cover roughly a tenth of the sample.

V is cut back by 5 bases and J by 6 bases, with 8 bases in the junction unmatched. CDR1 and CDR2, looked up from the germline V gene (reference sequence), are SEHNR and FQNEAQ. The CDR3 adds up to 15 amino acids, both ends counted. Kept here is only the CDR3 DNA, which spans 45 bases and is read in frame from base 1. Stable Graves' hyperthyroidism was defined as no progression to ophthalmopathy during 18 months of follow-up. Hyperthyroidism patients were newly diagnosed, had a disease duration of under 2 months, and were aged 18 to 65 years. The study excluded patients with uncontrolled infections, other autoimmune diseases, pregnancy or lactation. Clinical symptoms, serum thyroxine and TRAb, thyroid ultrasound, and orbital computed tomography formed the basis for the diagnoses. Total RNA was extracted with Trizol reagent, and quality was checked on an Agilent 2100 Bioanalyzer. The investigation overall reported the following: In validation, progression to ophthalmopathy was predicted by the model with more than 65% sensitivity and 72.22% specificity, a median of roughly 6.4 months before onset. No statistical method was used to fix the sample size in advance, and group allocation was not hidden from the investigators. Ophthalmopathy was separated from stable hyperthyroidism by a 13 V-J signature model, with 85% to 90% sensitivity and about 81% specificity obtained in cross-validation and 80%/75% obtained in testing. Most expanded thyroid clonotypes (frequency above 0.001) were also detected in blood, suggesting blood repertoires may reflect thyroid immune responses.

Sample: peripheral blood or thyroid tissue (not recorded which). This sequence was found in a woman in her 30s with Graves' hyperthyroidism. The rearrangement joined TRBV7-9 to TRBJ2-7; TRBD1 fits 12 bases in the junction. The CDR3 region reads CASSAPGQGACEQYY. The nucleotide sequence is TGTGCCAGCAGCGCACCGGGACAGGGGGCATGCGAGCAGTACTAC.